Below are 27 T cell receptor beta chains sequenced from a single sample in a study of regulatory T cells in long-lasting Graves disease. Indicated time point: newly diagnosed GD, antithyroid drugs for less than 3 months. There was RNA extracted from PBMCs, and the TCR library was made from it. Combining iRepertoire HTBI primers with Arm-PCR of CDR3 regions, the authors built TCR beta libraries. TCRdb re-analysed the multiplex PCR reads in MiXCR, keeping a single row per CDR3 protein. The sample has about 540,000 distinct CDR3 sequences; roughly 14% are singletons. The same specimen was also included in a second study, on T cells in Graves' hyperthyroidism and ophthalmopathy.

The sequencing here drew on peripheral blood mononuclear cells (PBMCs), taken at new diagnosis, from a patient treated with antithyroid drugs. These receptors came from a man aged 25-40 years with Graves disease.

In this sample, this clonotype turned up many times. The chain joins TRBV2 to TRBJ2-7; D unresolved. Between the trimmed V and J ends, which lost 8 bases and 6 bases, there was a span of 23 bases. The CDR3 is made up of 15 amino acids. Looked up from germline, CDR1 is SNHLY and CDR2 is FYNNEI. The CDR3 is CASHITPEILTEQYF. CDR3 nucleotides: TGTGCCAGCCACATCACTCCGGAAATCCTCACCGAGCAGTACTTC. The whole variable domain, remainder taken from reference TRBV2 and TRBJ2-7, is EPEVTQTPSHQVTQMGQEVILRCVPISNHLYFYWYRQILGQKVEFLVSFYNNEISEKSEIFDDQFSVERPDGSNFTLKIRSTKLEDSAMYFCASHITPEILTEQYFGPGTRLTVT.

This clonotype showed up many times. The rearrangement links TRBV10-2 to TRBJ2-5, with 8 bases lining up with TRBD2. Germline V CDR1 and CDR2: WSHSY, SAAADI. V was pared by 3 bases and J by 3 bases, with 6 bases of the junction left unmatched. The CDR3 is 15 residues long. CDR3 sequence (DNA): TGCGCCAGCAGTGATCTTACTAGCGGAGAAGAGACCCAGTACTTC. Its translation: CASSDLTSGEETQYF.

In its sample, this clonotype was seen many times. This chain uses TRBV20-1 with TRBJ1-5; TRBD1 might be the D (5 bases). The CDR3 runs to 16 residues. Germline assignment: CDR1 DFQATT and CDR2 SNEGSKA (reference sequence). Trimming cost V 6 bases and J 1 base, with 19 bases left between them. The chain's CDR3 is CSARRDAGTSNQPQHF. CDR3 DNA sequence: TGCAGTGCCAGGAGAGACGCAGGGACCAGCAATCAGCCCCAGCATTTT.

This clonotype was seen many times. The chain joins TRBV11-2 to TRBJ2-3, with D perhaps given as TRBD1 or TRBD2 (5 bases each). CDR3 length equals 15 residues. The germline V gene encodes CDR1 SGHAT and CDR2 FQNNGV. Trimming removed 1 base from V and 3 bases from J, with 11 bases in between. The CDR3 sequence is CASSLAWGGTDTQYF. In DNA, the CDR3 is TGTGCCAGCAGCTTAGCCTGGGGCGGGACAGATACGCAGTATTTT. The full variable domain, with the rest looked up from reference TRBV11-2 and TRBJ2-3, is EAGVAQSPRYKIIEKRQSVAFWCNPISGHATLYWYQQILGQGPKLLIQFQNNGVVDDSQLPKDRFSAERLKGVDSTLKIQPAKLEDSAVYLCASSLAWGGTDTQYFGPGTRLTVL.

To note about this clonotype: It may be a read error: a sequence one base away is much more abundant. The rearrangement joins TRBV12-3 or TRBV12-4 to TRBJ2-1, with TRBD2 as a possible D gene (6 bases). This CDR3 spans 15 amino acids. Between the trimmed V and J ends, which lost 4 bases and 9 bases, there was a span of 19 bases. This CDR3 reads CASSSGGKGLGEQFF. The DNA for the CDR3 is TGTGCCAGCAGTTCCGGGGGAAAGGGATTGGGTGAGCAGTTCTTC.

This rearrangement joins TRBV3-1 to TRBJ1-2, with 7 bases identical to TRBD1. This CDR3 is built from 16 residues. CDR1 and CDR2 from the germline V gene are LGHDT and YNNKEL (reference sequence). Trimming cost V 7 bases and J 4 bases; bases outside gene matches: 15. The CDR3 here is CASTGSVWTGPYGYTF. The CDR3 region has the DNA TGTGCCAGCACCGGATCGGTTTGGACAGGACCCTATGGCTACACCTTC.

This chain connects TRBV28 to TRBJ2-5, with D tentatively TRBD2 (6 bases). The ends were cut back, 7 bases at V and 1 base at J, with 13 bases in the middle. CDR1 MDHEN and CDR2 SYDVKM come from the germline V gene. There are 14 residues in the CDR3. The CDR3 DNA reads TGTGCCAGCACCCGTAGCGGCCCCCAAGAGACCCAGTACTTC. It yields the protein CASTRSGPQETQYF. Variable domain in full (rest from reference TRBV28 and TRBJ2-5): DVKVTQSSRYLVKRTGEKVFLECVQDMDHENMFWYRQDPGLGLRLIYFSYDVKMKEKGDIPEGYSVSREKKERFSLILESASTNQTSMYLCASTRSGPQETQYFGPGTRLLVL.

This clonotype turned up a few times. The chain employs TRBV30 and TRBJ1-6; D remains unclear. The CDR3 has 11 residues. The ends were cut back, 0 bases at V and 14 bases at J, with 8 bases in the middle. Germline CDR1 GTSNPN, CDR2 SVGIG (reference sequence). CDR3 amino acids: CAWSVGRALHF. CDR3 bases: TGTGCCTGGAGTGTCGGTCGAGCCCTCCACTTT.

This clonotype has at least ten counts. The chain combines TRBV3-1 with TRBJ2-1; D uncertain. The germline V gene encodes CDR1 LGHDT and CDR2 YNNKEL (reference sequence). The CDR3 runs to 15 residues. V lost 1 base and J 5 bases, leaving 12 bases between the germline ends. CDR3: CASSQAYGFDNEQFF. The CDR3 DNA reads as TGTGCCAGCAGCCAAGCATACGGTTTCGACAATGAGCAGTTCTTC.

This clonotype came up many times. The V call is TRBV5-1, the J call TRBJ2-2; no firm D call. Looked up from germline, CDR1 is SGHRS and CDR2 is YFSETQ. V lost 4 bases to trimming and J lost 6 bases, with 13 bases between them. The CDR3 is 14 residues long. The CDR3 protein is CASSGRESPGELFF. Written as DNA, the CDR3 is TGCGCCAGCAGCGGGCGAGAATCACCCGGGGAGCTGTTTTTT.

This clonotype has at least ten counts. This CDR3 reads CSAEGTDSYEQYF. In nucleotides, the CDR3 is TGCAGTGCGGAGGGGACAGACTCCTACGAGCAGTACTTC. This rearrangement joins TRBV20-1 to TRBJ2-7, with D tentatively TRBD1 (7 bases). The CDR3 is made up of 13 amino acids. V lost 6 bases, J lost 0 bases, and 12 bases lay in between. The germline gives CDR1 DFQATT, CDR2 SNEGSKA (reference sequence).

At least ten counts were recorded for this clonotype. The genes are TRBV29-1 and TRBJ1-1; D not resolved. Germline-derived CDR1 and CDR2 are SQVTM and ANQGSEA. V was clipped by 2 bases and J by 3 bases, with 7 bases between them. The CDR3 consists of 12 residues. The CDR3 DNA sequence: TGCAGCGTTGAACGCCCAGACACTGAAGCTTTCTTT. It is translated as CSVERPDTEAFF. The whole variable domain, remainder taken from reference TRBV29-1 and TRBJ1-1, is SAVISQKPSRDICQRGTSLTIQCQVDSQVTMMFWYRQQPGQSLTLIATANQGSEATYESGFVIDKFPISRPNLTFSTLTVSNMSPEDSSIYLCSVERPDTEAFFGQGTRLTVV.

At least ten counts were recorded for this clonotype. The chain employs TRBV25-1 and TRBJ1-1; D unclear. Looked up from germline, CDR1 is MGHDK and CDR2 is SYGVNS. The V and J ends lost 10 bases and 0 bases respectively, with 12 bases between them. The CDR3 totals 13 residues. The CDR3 DNA follows: TGTGCCACCACTCTGGGCGTGAACACTGAAGCTTTCTTT. It yields the protein CATTLGVNTEAFF.

In this sample, this clonotype turned up many times. CDR3 in DNA: TGTGCCAGCAGCTGGACCTTACATCGCACTGAAGCTTTCTTT. This sequence encodes CASSWTLHRTEAFF. V usage is TRBV7-2 and J usage is TRBJ1-1; D gene unclear. The CDR3 loop spans 14 amino acids. Between the trimmed V and J ends, which lost 4 bases and 4 bases, there was a span of 13 bases. Germline assignment: CDR1 SGHTA and CDR2 FQGNSA.

The chain combines TRBV6-2 or TRBV6-3 with TRBJ2-2; 16 positions match TRBD2. CDR1 is MNHEY and CDR2 is SVGEGT in the germline V gene. The CDR3 is 18 residues long. The V and J ends lost 0 bases and 7 bases, in that order; junction bases with no gene match: 5. CDR3 in amino acids: CASSYSGLAGGMHGELFF. The CDR3 region has the DNA TGTGCCAGCAGTTACTCGGGACTAGCGGGAGGGATGCACGGGGAGCTGTTTTTT.

There are many counts of this clonotype. The chain joins TRBV10-2 to TRBJ2-1, with D perhaps TRBD1 (6 bases). CDR3 length: 15 residues. V lost 5 bases to trimming and J lost 8 bases, with 19 bases between them. The germline V gene encodes CDR1 WSHSY and CDR2 SAAADI. CDR3 coding DNA: TGCGCCAGCAGTCGAACAGGGTCGGAAGGAGATGAGCAGTTCTTC. It specifies CASSRTGSEGDEQFF.

Many counts were recorded for this clonotype. The V and J genes are TRBV7-2 and TRBJ2-3; 8 bases agree with TRBD2. CDR3 size: 14 residues. V was clipped by 5 bases and J by 4 bases; unmatched bases: 5. The V gene's germline CDR1 is SGHTA and CDR2 FQGNSA. The CDR3: CASSRSAGADTQYF. CDR3 sequence (DNA): TGTGCCAGCAGCCGTTCAGCGGGAGCAGATACGCAGTATTTT.

The V gene is TRBV20-1, the J gene TRBJ2-1; D not certain. This CDR3 region has 12 residues. CDR1 is DFQATT and CDR2 is SNEGSKA in the germline V gene (reference sequence). V was cut by 6 bases and J by 4 bases, with 10 bases left in between. The CDR3 sequence: CSAVGIYNEQFF. The CDR3 bases are TGCAGTGCGGTGGGGATATACAATGAGCAGTTCTTC.

In its sample, this clonotype was seen many times. The chain couples TRBV20-1 to TRBJ2-7, with 7 bases matching TRBD2. Per the germline V gene, CDR1 is DFQATT and CDR2 is SNEGSKA (reference sequence). The CDR3 extends over 12 amino acids. V lost 3 bases, J lost 5 bases, and 4 bases stayed unmatched. The CDR3 spells CSASGRRNEQYF. CDR3 nucleotide sequence: TGCAGTGCTAGCGGGAGGCGGAACGAGCAGTACTTC.

This clonotype was counted at least ten times. V is TRBV27 and J is TRBJ1-6; the D gene is possibly TRBD1 (6 bases). V lost 6 bases and J lost 5, with 17 bases in between. CDR3 size: 16 residues. Germline V gene sequence: CDR1 MNHEY, CDR2 SMNVEV (reference sequence). CDR3 amino acids: CASRLAGTRDNSPLHF. The DNA of the CDR3 is TGTGCCAGCAGGTTGGCCGGGACACGCGATAATTCACCCCTCCACTTT.

There are many counts of this clonotype. This chain uses TRBV7-8 with TRBJ2-3; TRBD2 aligns across 7 bases. Germline CDR1 SGHVS, CDR2 FQNEAQ. V shed 1 base and J 2 bases; nucleotides not matched to a gene: 3. The CDR3 has 15 amino acids. CDR3: CASSLGAGPTDTQYF. CDR3 DNA sequence: TGTGCCAGCAGCTTAGGAGCGGGACCCACAGATACGCAGTATTTT.

V and J are TRBV12-3 or TRBV12-4 and TRBJ1-4; the D gene is possibly TRBD1 (5 bases). V was pared by 5 bases and J by 8 bases, with 21 bases between. CDR3 length: 16 residues. CDR3 nucleotide sequence: TGTGCCAGCAGTCCCACCCGACAGTTTGGTTGGGAAAAACTGTTTTTT. Translating gives CASSPTRQFGWEKLFF.

This clonotype was recorded many times. This chain uses TRBV25-1 with TRBJ2-1; 12 bases line up with TRBD1. Unmatched junction bases numbered 10, after V lost 5 bases and J lost 8 bases. CDR1 is MGHDK, CDR2 SYGVNS, per germline. The CDR3 runs to 16 residues. The CDR3 DNA reads TGTGCCAGCAGTCAGTTCCCGGGACAGGGGGCCGATGAGCAGTTCTTC. This translates into CASSQFPGQGADEQFF.

This clonotype was detected many times. This sequence joins TRBV12-3 or TRBV12-4 and TRBJ1-1, with a weak D call TRBD1 (5 bases). V was shortened by 0 bases and J by 14 bases, with 13 bases between the two germline ends. The CDR3 consists of 12 residues. The CDR3 is CASSLAGAWWFF. Here the CDR3 DNA reads TGTGCCAGCAGTTTAGCCGGGGCTTGGTGGTTCTTT.

Only one count was recorded for this clonotype. A much larger clone differs by one base, so this may be a read error. The rearrangement links TRBV6-1 to TRBJ1-1; 7 bases match TRBD1. This CDR3 has 14 amino acids. The V gene's germline CDR1 is MNHNS and CDR2 SASEGT. As DNA, the CDR3 is TGTGCCAGCGGTGACGGGACAGCGAACACTGAAGCTTTCTTT. It translates to CASGDGTANTEAFF.

CDR3 bases: TGTGCCAGCAGTCCCGGGGACAGGGGCAAAGCTGGGGCCAACGTCCTGACTTTC. Its translation: CASSPGDRGKAGANVLTF. The chain links TRBV12-3 or TRBV12-4 to TRBJ2-6; 10 bases align to TRBD1. The V gene end was trimmed by 5 bases and the J gene end by 2 bases; junction bases not matched to a gene: 9. This CDR3 has 18 amino acids.

This clonotype was found many times. The chain is built from TRBV2 and TRBJ1-2; D possibly corresponds to TRBD1 (6 bases). The CDR3 spans 14 residues. Germline values: CDR1 SNHLY, CDR2 FYNNEI. The V end was cut by 2 bases, the J end by 5 bases, with 12 bases between. The CDR3 loop is CASSERGASYGYTF. The DNA of the CDR3 is TGTGCCAGCAGTGAAAGGGGGGCCTCGTATGGCTACACCTTC.